Detailed here is one TCR beta chain. The germline gene is not matched at one end of the junction; a read error may be the cause. The data originate from a study of blood T cells in healthy people across ages. Germline assignment: CDR1 MDHEN and CDR2 SYDVKM. The CDR3 length is 16 residues. Through a sample-barcoded 5' primer and a J-beta primer mix, a second PCR was run for 7 to 11 cycles. TCRdb recomputed calls from the 5' RACE reads with MiXCR, one row per CDR3 protein. The sample includes some 1.4 million distinct CDR3 sequences, 35% to 45% of them seen just once. The receptor comes from a woman under 30 in good health. The chain joins TRBV28 to TRBJ2-4; 11 bases match TRBD1. The tail of the sequence fits TRBJ2-7 better, so the J call may be wrong. The sample was blood. CDR3: CAGSSAGTGGRNEQYF. CDR3 nucleotide sequence: TGTGCCGGCAGCTCCGCCGGGACAGGGGGGAGGAACGAGCAGTACTTC.